This T cell receptor (beta chain) derives from a study of T cells in Graves' hyperthyroidism and ophthalmopathy. What was amplified from RNA transcripts were TCR beta CDR3 regions. Carried out on the TCR CDR3, a first-round RT-PCR used the HTBI primer set. One entry per CDR3 protein results from TCRdb running MiXCR on the multiplex PCR reads. The sample records fewer than 750,000 distinct CDR3 sequences, 46% being singletons. Study-wide points: Ophthalmopathy prediction by the model preceded onset by a median roughly 6.3 months.

Not enrolled were patients with uncontrolled infection, other autoimmune disease, pregnancy or lactation. This clonotype was recorded at least ten times. Its antigen is currently unknown. V lost 2 bases and J lost 6, with 17 bases in between. Germline V lookup: CDR1 SGHRS, CDR2 YFSETQ. This CDR3 contains 15 residues. This chain uses TRBV5-1 with TRBJ1-1; the D gene is possibly TRBD1 (5 bases). The sequencing sample was made of peripheral blood or thyroid tissue (not recorded which). This clonotype originated in a woman aged 18 to 35 with Graves' hyperthyroidism. The CDR3 DNA reads as TGCGCCAGCAGCTTAGGGCAGGTCAAAGGGGCTGAAGCTTTCTTT. This gives the protein CASSLGQVKGAEAFF.